The 5 T cell receptor beta chains below were found in one sample sequenced in a study of spatial heterogeneity in lung cancer. This sample's time point: sample taken at primary tumor resection. Material for sequencing was whole RNA from tumor, nontumor lung or frozen PBMC, left unsorted. Each CDR3 protein gets one entry after TCRdb re-called the 5' RACE reads with MiXCR. The profile shows some 87,000 distinct CDR3 sequences, about 9.4% of them singletons. Here the sequenced sample was PBMCs, taken at surgery. The receptors were gathered from a male donor with early-stage non-small cell lung cancer.

V gene TRBV6-2 or TRBV6-3 combines with J gene TRBJ2-2; D might be TRBD1 or TRBD2, each matching 5 bases. This CDR3 has 14 amino acids. The V gene's germline CDR1 is MNHEY and CDR2 SVGEGT. Trimming shortened V by 6 bases and J by 5 bases, and 13 bases separated the two germline ends. The CDR3 DNA is TGTGCCAGCAGAGGGACCAGCAGTACCGGGGAGCTGTTTTTT. Translated, it gives CASRGTSSTGELFF.

This clonotype occurred a few times. The rearrangement uses TRBV6-2 or TRBV6-3 and TRBJ2-6, with D possibly matching TRBD2 (5 bases). Deletions cut 2 bases from V and 0 bases from J, with 5 bases between. Germline V lookup: CDR1 MNHEY, CDR2 SVGEGT. The CDR3 runs to 15 residues. CDR3 coding DNA: TGTGCCAGCAGTTACGGGAGCTCTGGGGCCAACGTCCTGACTTTC. Protein product: CASSYGSSGANVLTF.

This clonotype was recorded at least ten times. The chain joins TRBV3-1 to TRBJ1-6; D gene ambiguous. CDR3 size: 14 residues. Germline CDR1 LGHDT, CDR2 YNNKEL (reference sequence). The V end lost 1 base, the J end lost 8 bases, and 9 bases lay between the germline ends. This CDR3 reads CASSQALQDSPLHF. DNA of the CDR3: TGTGCCAGCAGCCAAGCTCTGCAGGATTCACCCCTCCACTTT.

This clonotype was detected many times. The chain recombines TRBV3-1 with TRBJ2-3; a weak D match, TRBD2 (6 bases). This CDR3 comprises 15 residues. V lost 1 base, J lost 6 bases, and 14 bases lay in between. Per germline, CDR1 LGHDT and CDR2 YNNKEL (reference sequence). CDR3 in amino acids: CASSQGVSREDTQYF. DNA of the CDR3: TGTGCCAGCAGCCAAGGGGTTTCCCGGGAGGATACGCAGTATTTT.

In this sample, this clonotype turned up a few times. The chain joins TRBV28 to TRBJ2-2; a possible D gene is TRBD1 (6 bases). The germline V gene has CDR1 MDHEN and CDR2 SYDVKM. This CDR3 is built from 14 residues. The V end lost 3 bases, the J end lost 4 bases, and 9 bases lay between the germline ends. CDR3 loop: CASSFRGGTGELFF. The CDR3 DNA sequence: TGTGCCAGCAGTTTTAGAGGGGGCACCGGGGAGCTGTTTTTT.